This T cell receptor beta chain is drawn from a study of metastatic and nonmetastatic thyroid tumors. Study as a whole: Malignant thyroid and benign thyroid patients provided blood and tumor or nodule tissue whose repertoires were compared.

V was cut by 5 bases and J by 3 bases, with 10 bases left in between. Germline CDR1 and CDR2: MDHEN and SYDVKM. CDR3 length: 14 amino acids. Study-wide points: Across blood and tumor, TCR beta diversity in malignant thyroid tumors was reportedly significantly higher than in benign nodules.

Study processing details: To classify distant metastasis in papillary thyroid cancer, a model was built from CDR3 differences across clinicopathological groups. TCRdb re-analyzed the PCR reads using MiXCR. The V and J calls reflect TCRdb's pipeline rather than the authors' work. This sample carries tens of thousands of clones, about an eighth of them seen once, and the ten largest clones take roughly an eighth. Nobody among the patients had been given any treatment before thyroid surgery. The table lists this clone with many counts. The target antigen is unknown. The specimen was blood. The clonotype originates from a female donor with papillary thyroid cancer or a benign thyroid nodule (not recorded which). Some clones in this sample may be carry-over from other donors' samples. The chain has TRBV28 and TRBJ2-2; either TRBD1 or TRBD2 may supply D (6 bases each). CDR3 bases: TGTGCCAGCAGTCTTGGGGGGCACACCGGGGAGCTGTTTTTT. Protein sequence: CASSLGGHTGELFF.